Included here is one TCR beta chain sequence, with context. The data originate from a study of blood T cell repertoires in COVID-19. In the study overall: Nucleic acid was either cDNA or gDNA, and it came from T cells, B-cell-depleted T cells, or PBMCs.

Only in-frame clones appear in the TCRdb table, and some are missing; sequencing was by immunoSEQ multiplex PCR. The table shows approximately 200,000 clones, with 70% to 85% occurring only once. The sample comprised PBMCs or T cells enriched from blood (not recorded which). The source is a man in his sixties who had recovered from COVID-19.

In DNA form, the CDR3 reads TGTGCCAGCAGAATGACACAGAACACTGAAGCTTTCTTT. Translation: CASRMTQNTEAFF. The chain carries TRBV6-5 and TRBJ1-1; no clear D gene. Deletions cut 6 bases from V and 1 base from J, with 9 bases between. Germline assignment: CDR1 MNHEY and CDR2 SVGAGI. The CDR3 extends over 13 amino acids.